This TCR beta chain stems from a study of PD-L1 blockade in urothelial cancer (dated by TCRdb to 2017 to 2019). A note on the overall study: Every patient began therapy at some point between 2013 and 2015 and was given atezolizumab 1,200 mg intravenously every 3 weeks. Patients had an ECOG performance status of 0 or 1 and had received between 0 and 3 prior chemotherapy regimens. In the same patients, pretreatment tumors underwent whole exome sequencing and RNA sequencing in addition to TCR sequencing. Pretreatment tumor samples and matched peripheral blood, collected serially before and after atezolizumab treatment, underwent TCR sequencing. Blood samples gave median yields of around 150,000 T cells and 80,000 to 90,000 unique TCRs, along with a median clonality of about 0.084. The study, an exploratory multi-omic analysis, examined somatic, immune and clinical correlates of response to PD-L1 blockade with atezolizumab in urothelial cancer. Pretreatment blood TCR-seq was available for twenty-nine patients, at least one posttreatment blood collection was obtained for 24 patients, and tumor TCR-seq was available for 24 patients. Blood samples were analyzed 3 weeks after the start of treatment (second dose) and 6 weeks after the start of treatment. Nine patients achieved durable clinical benefit and around 19 did not. About 85% of the roughly 30 patients were males with bladder-origin urothelial cancer, and about 60% of the 29 reported a prior smoking history. Progression-free survival longer than 6 months counted as durable clinical benefit, and TCR features were additionally tested against both progression-free and overall survival. Points the paper makes about the study in general: Because of the small sample size (n ≈ 29) and the many exploratory analyses performed, the results are intended to be regarded as hypothesis-generating. Greater expansion of tumor-associated TCR clones in peripheral blood 3 weeks after the start of treatment was observed in patients with durable benefit (n of about 24, p = 0.022). Improved progression-free and overall survival was associated with having pretreatment peripheral blood TCR clonality below the median.

Read against the paper, the sample's time point label means: pretreatment peripheral blood. A cohort of about 27 patients with locally advanced or metastatic urothelial carcinoma, treated at Memorial Sloan Kettering on a trial protocol, was included. Peripheral blood mononuclear cells were collected pretreatment and during treatment, with between 1 and 8 total time points per patient. The Qiagen DNeasy Blood extraction kit was used to purify genomic DNA from total PBMCs and tumor samples. PBMCs were collected pretreatment and during treatment and were isolated and stored as previously described. This clone was recorded only once. The antigen this receptor binds is unknown. There are no base qualities to consult, and no much larger clone falls within one base. Including the terminal cysteine and phenylalanine, the CDR3 comprises 16 residues. Only the CDR3 region is kept as DNA, spanning 48 bases read in frame from base 1. The germline V and J ends show losses of 0 bases and 5 bases respectively, and no gene match explains 6 bases of the junction. Per the germline V gene, SGHAT is the CDR1 and FQNNGV is the CDR2.

Synthetic TCR analog templates were spiked into each PCR to estimate absolute template abundance from read counts. TCRbeta CDR3 regions were amplified from genomic DNA with bias-controlled V and J gene primers using the immunoSEQ assay. Rearranged TCRbeta segments were sequenced at approximately 20X coverage. In the paper's pipeline: Clustering was used to correct sequencing errors, and CDR3s were annotated against IMGT so that V, D and J genes could be assigned. Downstream analyses used only productive TCRbeta rearrangements and left out out-of-frame or stop-codon sequences. Clonality was calculated as one minus the Shannon entropy normalized by the log of the number of unique productive sequences. Fisher's exact test with Benjamini-Hochberg correction, at a threshold of adjusted p below 0.01, was used to find clones that differed between time points or between blood and tumor. Drawn from immuneACCESS, this table holds only the in-frame rearrangements with V and J called that TCRdb kept. Clones are partly lost; checked studies trace under half to an unresolved V gene and leave the rest unexplained. V and J calls and clone size are those listed in that table; D and trimming were worked out from the DNA. The sample includes some 38,000 clones, with around four fifths observed a single time. Around 15% of the sample is taken by the ten largest.

The specimen comprised PBMCs, sampled around atezolizumab (anti-PD-L1) treatment. The TCR was taken from an elderly man with urothelial cancer. This chain joins TRBV11-2 to TRBJ2-5, with 10 bases in between that match TRBD2. This receptor has the CDR3 CASSLELAGWDETQYF. DNA sequence: TGTGCCAGCAGCTTAGAACTAGCGGGGTGGGATGAGACCCAGTACTTC.